Included here is one T cell receptor beta chain sequence, with context. Sequenced by immunoSEQ multiplex PCR; TCRdb stores in-frame clones only, minus some. The sample holds about 17,000 clones; around 74% are singletons and the top ten take roughly 3.1%. This specimen comes from a study of pediatric ulcerative colitis. Rectal tissue came from one to two pinch biopsies taken at colonoscopy. Sequences were obtained from gut tissue. The sequence was collected from a girl aged 5 to 17 with moderate ulcerative colitis.

As DNA, the CDR3 is TGTGCCAGCAAAACCGGACAGGGTCGTCAGCCCCAGCATTTT. It encodes CASKTGQGRQPQHF. The chain employs TRBV28 and TRBJ1-5; 8 bases align to TRBD1. Germline CDR1 and CDR2: MDHEN and SYDVKM. Losses at the gene ends were 7 bases for V and 6 bases for J; bases not matched to a gene: 8. The CDR3 has 14 amino acids. The entire variable domain, with the rest obtained from reference TRBV28 and TRBJ1-5, is as follows: DVKVTQSSRYLVKRTGEKVFLECVQDMDHENMFWYRQDPGLGLRLIYFSYDVKMKEKGDIPEGYSVSREKKERFSLILESASTNQTSMYLCASKTGQGRQPQHFGDGTRLSIL.